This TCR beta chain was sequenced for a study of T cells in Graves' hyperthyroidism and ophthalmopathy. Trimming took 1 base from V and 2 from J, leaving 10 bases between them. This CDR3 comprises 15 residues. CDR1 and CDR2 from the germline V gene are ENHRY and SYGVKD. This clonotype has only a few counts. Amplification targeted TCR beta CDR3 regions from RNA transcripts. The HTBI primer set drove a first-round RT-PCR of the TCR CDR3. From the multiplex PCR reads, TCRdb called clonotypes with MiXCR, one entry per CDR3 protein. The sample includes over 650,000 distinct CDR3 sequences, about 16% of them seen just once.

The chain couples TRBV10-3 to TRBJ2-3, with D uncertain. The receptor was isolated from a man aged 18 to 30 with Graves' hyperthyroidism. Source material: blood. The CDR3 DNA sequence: TGTGCCATCAGTGAGTTGGCCGTGAACACAGATACGCAGTATTTT. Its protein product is CAISELAVNTDTQYF.